This TCR beta chain is from a study of beta chain features in type 1 diabetes. In the study overall: Sorted cells from all samples, numbering about 99,000,000, were examined.

About this clone: Antigen: not known.

Broader study findings: Any PCR bias toward short templates would affect both groups alike. A greater similarity of naive, central memory and Treg TCRB repertoires was seen among patients than among healthy donors.

V lost 5 bases to trimming and J lost 5 bases; unmatched junction nucleotides: 11. CDR1 SEHNR and CDR2 FQNEAQ come from the germline V gene (reference sequence). The CDR3 has 15 residues. Every bit of the isolated RNA underwent reverse transcription, so sequencing read expressed TCRB transcripts. Method: immunoSEQ multiplex PCR; TCRdb's copy keeps in-frame clones and lacks some. The table shows tens of thousands of clones, with about half occurring only once. The rearrangement joins TRBV7-9 to TRBJ2-7; 8 bases are a match to TRBD2. Sequencing was performed on stem cell memory CD4+ T cells from blood. The clonotype comes from a woman aged 30 to 39 in good health. The CDR3 DNA reads TGTGCCAGCAGCCCTAGCTGGGGACTAGTCCACGAGCAGTACTTC. Amino acid sequence: CASSPSWGLVHEQYF.